This TCR beta chain was retrieved from a study of shared clonotypes between healthy human individuals. TCRdb keeps only in-frame clones here, not all; method: immunoSEQ multiplex PCR. Here the sample spans some 510,000 clones, 70% to 80% being singletons. The sample holds one count of this clone. Sequencing input: PBMCs. The origin of this receptor is a woman in her forties in good health. Some clones in this sample may be carry-over from other donors' samples.

CDR3 sequence reads: CASSWGQGEETQYF. The CDR3 DNA reads TGCGCCAGCAGCTGGGGACAGGGAGAAGAGACCCAGTACTTC. The chain links TRBV10-2 to TRBJ2-5, with 9 nucleotides matching TRBD1. J gave up 3 bases and V 6 bases, and 5 bases lay outside the gene matches. Germline CDR1 reads WSHSY; CDR2 reads SAAADI. The length of the CDR3 is 14 residues.